The next 7 T cell receptor beta chains were all read from a single sample in a study of blood T cells in healthy people across ages. PCR was performed a second time for about 7 to 12 cycles using a sample-barcoded 5' primer and a J-beta primer mix. TCRdb reprocessed the 5' RACE reads via MiXCR and lists one record per CDR3 protein. Of some 860,000 distinct CDR3 sequences in the sample, more than 50% were seen once. Sample: blood. These TCRs come from a man aged 40-55 years in good health.

This chain uses TRBV10-3 with TRBJ2-7, with a weak D call TRBD1 (6 bases). Germline V lookup: CDR1 ENHRY, CDR2 SYGVKD. V gave up 3 bases and J gave up 2 bases, with 14 bases separating them. The CDR3 has 15 amino acids. CDR3 loop: CAISDLRGATYEQYF. The CDR3 region has the DNA TGTGCCATCAGTGACCTCAGGGGTGCGACCTACGAGCAGTACTTC.

The chain links TRBV7-2 to TRBJ2-6, with TRBD1 identical over 8 bases. The trim removed 1 base at V and 0 bases at J, leaving 5 bases unmatched. This CDR3 comprises 18 residues. Germline V gene lookup returns CDR1 SGHTA and CDR2 FQGNSA. CDR3 in amino acids: CASSLVGQAHSGANVLTF. The CDR3 region has the DNA TGTGCCAGCAGCTTAGTGGGACAGGCTCACTCTGGGGCCAACGTCCTGACTTTC.

The chain has TRBV11-3 and TRBJ2-7; tentatively, D is TRBD1 (6 bases). CDR3 size: 12 residues. From germline, CDR1 is SGHNT and CDR2 YENEEA. V was clipped by 6 bases and J by 5 bases, with 11 bases between them. The CDR3 sequence: CASRRDKDEQYF. The CDR3 DNA follows: TGTGCCAGCAGAAGGGACAAAGACGAGCAGTACTTC.

V and J are TRBV7-9 and TRBJ2-5; possibly TRBD1 for D (6 bases). The CDR3 runs to 17 residues. V lost 4 bases to trimming and J lost 4 bases, with 22 bases between them. The V gene's germline CDR1 is SEHNR and CDR2 FQNEAQ (reference sequence). CDR3 bases: TGTGCCAGCAGCTCGAGGCAGTCTATTAGAGGGGGAGAGACCCAGTACTTC. It yields the protein CASSSRQSIRGGETQYF.

The table lists this clonotype with many counts. Here the CDR3 DNA reads TGTGCCAGCAGCTTGACGGGACTAGCGGGGAAACGGATAAACGAGCAGTACTTC. This sequence encodes CASSLTGLAGKRINEQYF. The chain is built from TRBV11-3 and TRBJ2-7; 13 bases match TRBD2. Germline assignment: CDR1 SGHNT and CDR2 YENEEA. The CDR3 covers 18 residues. V shed 3 bases, J shed 5 bases, and the junction held 13 bases outside the gene matches.

The rearrangement joins TRBV19 to TRBJ2-7; 8 positions agree with TRBD2. CDR3 size: 14 residues. The germline V gene has CDR1 LNHDA and CDR2 SQIVND (reference sequence). V was pared by 5 bases and J by 6 bases, with 9 bases of the junction left unmatched. CDR3 DNA sequence: TGTGCCAGTAGTCCCTTAGCGGGATCTGGCGAGCAGTACTTC. Translated: CASSPLAGSGEQYF.

This rearrangement joins TRBV5-1 to TRBJ2-1; no definite D call. Germline CDR1 is SGHRS and CDR2 is YFSETQ. V lost 5 bases and J lost 4, with 13 bases in between. CDR3 size: 14 residues. CDR3 amino acids: CASRRPSTYNEQFF. In DNA form, the CDR3 reads TGCGCCAGCAGGCGTCCGAGTACTTACAATGAGCAGTTCTTC.